This T cell receptor beta chain was profiled in a study of shared clonotypes between healthy human individuals. The CDR3 totals 13 residues. Germline V lookup: CDR1 MGHDK, CDR2 SYGVNS. The germline V and J ends were trimmed by 6 bases and 6 bases, with 12 bases remaining between them. Genomic DNA of every subset was divided equally among multiple immunoSEQ plates. On sorted subsets, replicate PCRs used roughly 220 ng DNA, or 31,000 or so T cell genomes. Data came from immunoSEQ multiplex PCR; TCRdb stores just in-frame clones and leaves some out. Of more than 2 million clones in the sample, approximately 94% were seen once. Partitioning of CD4+ cells yielded a CD45RA+ naive subset and a CD45RA-negative memory subset.

The TCR was taken from a man younger than 30 in good health. The chain is built from TRBV25-1 and TRBJ1-3; unclear D gene. The sample was naive CD4+ T cells sorted from blood. The subset denotes: CD45RA+ positively selected. The CDR3 loop reads CASSEGRLNTIYF. The CDR3 DNA sequence: TGTGCCAGCAGCGAAGGACGGTTAAACACCATATATTTT.